This record covers a single T cell receptor beta chain. Antigen: not known. The CDR3 spans 15 residues. The germline V gene has CDR1 SGHRS and CDR2 YFSETQ. V lost 1 base to trimming and J lost 6 bases; unmatched junction nucleotides: 5. The data were obtained in a study of T cell responses to AZD1222 COVID-19 vaccine. Study-wide results and limits: Nearly half of spike-specific TCRs reportedly target unmutated variant regions. Clonal diversity was possibly underestimated, and the donors were mostly white British, with more females. Spike-specific TCR breadth and depth went up after people got two AZD1222 doses. Among AZD1222 vaccinees, only six or seven were seropositive at baseline.

Here immunoSEQ multiplex PCR was the method, and the copy in TCRdb shows in-frame clones only, minus some. The sample has some 150,000 clones, 80% to 90% seen once. The gene calls are TRBV5-1 and TRBJ2-3; 10 bases match TRBD2. Sequencing used peripheral blood, obtained after recovery from COVID-19. This clonotype was obtained from an adult who had recovered from COVID-19. CDR3 DNA sequence: TGCGCCAGCAGCTTGAAAACTAGCGGGGCGGATACGCAGTATTTT. It codes for CASSLKTSGADTQYF. Complete variable domain (other parts from reference TRBV5-1 and TRBJ2-3): KAGVTQTPRYLIKTRGQQVTLSCSPISGHRSVSWYQQTPGQGLQFLFEYFSETQRNKGNFPGRFSGRQFSNSRSEMNVSTLELGDSALYLCASSLKTSGADTQYFGPGTRLTVL.